This T cell receptor (beta chain) was recorded in a study of control samples from healthy donors and cancer patients. TCRdb's table, derived via immunoSEQ multiplex PCR, lists solely in-frame clones and lacks some. The sample includes 150,000 to 200,000 clones, roughly 90% of them seen just once. Sequenced: blood. This receptor was obtained from a woman aged 45-59 years in good health.

CDR3 sequence reads: CASSLRAGLTDTQYF. The CDR3 DNA sequence: TGTGCCAGCAGCTTAAGAGCGGGACTCACAGATACGCAGTATTTT. This chain joins TRBV7-2 and TRBJ2-3, with TRBD2 matching 7 bases. The CDR3 loop spans 15 amino acids. CDR1 is SGHTA, CDR2 FQGNSA, per germline. The V gene end was trimmed by 2 bases and the J gene end by 2 bases; junction bases not matched to a gene: 4.